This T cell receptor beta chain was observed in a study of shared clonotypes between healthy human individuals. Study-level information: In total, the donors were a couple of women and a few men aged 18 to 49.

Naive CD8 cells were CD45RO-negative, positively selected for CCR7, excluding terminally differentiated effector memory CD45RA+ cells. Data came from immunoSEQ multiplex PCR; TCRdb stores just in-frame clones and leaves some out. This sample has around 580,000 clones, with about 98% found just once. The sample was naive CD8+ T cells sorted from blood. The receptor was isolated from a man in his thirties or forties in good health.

DNA of the CDR3: TGTGCCAGCAGCTTAGGACTAGCGGGAGTCTCCTACAATGAGCAGTTCTTC. Protein product: CASSLGLAGVSYNEQFF. This chain links TRBV7-8 with TRBJ2-1; 12 nucleotides match TRBD2. Trimming took 1 base from V and 0 from J; bases not matched to a gene: 1. The CDR3 is made up of 17 amino acids. In germline, CDR1 is SGHVS, CDR2 FQNEAQ.